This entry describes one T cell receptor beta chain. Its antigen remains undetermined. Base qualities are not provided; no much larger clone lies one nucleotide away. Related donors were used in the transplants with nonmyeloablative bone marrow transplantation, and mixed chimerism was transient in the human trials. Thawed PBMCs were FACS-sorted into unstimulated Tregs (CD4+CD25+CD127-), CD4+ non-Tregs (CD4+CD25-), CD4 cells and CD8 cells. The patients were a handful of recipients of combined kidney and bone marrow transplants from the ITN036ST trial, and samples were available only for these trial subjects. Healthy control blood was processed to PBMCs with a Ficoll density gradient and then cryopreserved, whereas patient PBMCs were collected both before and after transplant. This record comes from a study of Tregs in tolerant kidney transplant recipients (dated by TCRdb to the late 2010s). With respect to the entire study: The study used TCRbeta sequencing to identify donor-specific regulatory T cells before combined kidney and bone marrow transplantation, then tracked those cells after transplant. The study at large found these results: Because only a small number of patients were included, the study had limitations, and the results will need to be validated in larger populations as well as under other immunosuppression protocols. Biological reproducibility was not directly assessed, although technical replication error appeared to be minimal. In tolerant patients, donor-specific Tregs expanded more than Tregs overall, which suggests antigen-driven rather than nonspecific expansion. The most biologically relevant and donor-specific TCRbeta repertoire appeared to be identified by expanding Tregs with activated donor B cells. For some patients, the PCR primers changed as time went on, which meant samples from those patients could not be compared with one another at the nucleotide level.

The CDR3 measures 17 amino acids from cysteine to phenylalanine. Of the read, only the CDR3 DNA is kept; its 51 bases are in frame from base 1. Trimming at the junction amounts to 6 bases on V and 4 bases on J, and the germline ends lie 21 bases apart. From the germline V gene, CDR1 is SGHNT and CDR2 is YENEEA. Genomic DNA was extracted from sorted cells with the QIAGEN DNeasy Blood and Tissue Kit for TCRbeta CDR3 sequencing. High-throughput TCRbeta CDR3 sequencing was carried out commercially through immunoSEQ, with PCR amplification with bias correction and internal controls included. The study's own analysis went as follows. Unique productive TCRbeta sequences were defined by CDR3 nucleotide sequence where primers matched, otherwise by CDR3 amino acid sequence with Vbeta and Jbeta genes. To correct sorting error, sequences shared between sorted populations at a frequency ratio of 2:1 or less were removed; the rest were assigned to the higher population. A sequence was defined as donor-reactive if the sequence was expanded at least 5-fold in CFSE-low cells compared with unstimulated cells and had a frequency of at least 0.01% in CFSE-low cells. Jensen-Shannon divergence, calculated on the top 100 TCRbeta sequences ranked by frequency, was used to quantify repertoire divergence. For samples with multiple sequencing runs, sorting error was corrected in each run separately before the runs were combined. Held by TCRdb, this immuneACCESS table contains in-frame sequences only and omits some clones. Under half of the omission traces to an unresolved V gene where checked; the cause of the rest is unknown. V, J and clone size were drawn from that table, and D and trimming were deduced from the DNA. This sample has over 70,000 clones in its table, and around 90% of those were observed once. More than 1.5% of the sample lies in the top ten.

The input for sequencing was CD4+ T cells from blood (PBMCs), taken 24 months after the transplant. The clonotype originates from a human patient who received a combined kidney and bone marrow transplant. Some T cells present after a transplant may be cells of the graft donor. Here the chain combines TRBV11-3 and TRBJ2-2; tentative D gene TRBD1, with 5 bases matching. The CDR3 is CASRPGPFQQGTGELFF. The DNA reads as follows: TGTGCCAGCAGACCCGGCCCTTTTCAGCAGGGCACCGGGGAGCTGTTTTTT.